The clone carrying this TCR beta chain was picked up a small number of times. Its antigen remains unidentified. Amplification of TCR beta CDR3 regions was performed using RNA transcripts as template. First-round RT-PCR of the TCR CDR3 relied on the HTBI primer set. TCRdb called the multiplex PCR reads again in MiXCR, with one record for every CDR3 protein. The data hold about 340,000 distinct CDR3 sequences, with about 21% observed a single time. CDR3 length: 15 residues. V was clipped by 5 bases and J by 5 bases, with 18 bases between them. CDR1 and CDR2 (germline): SEHNR, FQNEAQ (reference sequence). This sample stems from a study of T cells in Graves' hyperthyroidism and ophthalmopathy. General study results and limits: Most clonotypes that expanded in the thyroid above 0.001 also showed up in blood.

The study defined stable Graves' hyperthyroidism as no ophthalmopathy progression within 18 months. J is TRBJ1-1 and V is TRBV7-9; the D gene is possibly TRBD1 (6 bases). This TCR was sampled from a woman in her fifties or sixties with Graves' hyperthyroidism. The source material was blood. DNA of the CDR3: TGTGCCAGCAGCCCCCGGCAGGGGCGCAGGACTGAAGCTTTCTTT. Residues: CASSPRQGRRTEAFF.